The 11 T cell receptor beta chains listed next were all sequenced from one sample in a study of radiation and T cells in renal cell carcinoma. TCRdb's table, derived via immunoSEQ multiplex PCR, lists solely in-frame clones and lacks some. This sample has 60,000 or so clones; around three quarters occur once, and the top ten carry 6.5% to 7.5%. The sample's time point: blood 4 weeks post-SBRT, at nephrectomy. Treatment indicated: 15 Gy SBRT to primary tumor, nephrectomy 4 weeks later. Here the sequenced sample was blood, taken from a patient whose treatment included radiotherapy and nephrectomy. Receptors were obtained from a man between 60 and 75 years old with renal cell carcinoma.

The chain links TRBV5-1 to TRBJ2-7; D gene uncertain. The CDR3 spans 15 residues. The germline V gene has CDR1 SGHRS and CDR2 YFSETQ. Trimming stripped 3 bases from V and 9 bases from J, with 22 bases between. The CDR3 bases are TGCGCCAGCAGCTCGAACACCGGGTCCCAAGCAGTGCAGTACGTC. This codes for CASSSNTGSQAVQYV.

The CDR3 loop reads CASSDRHYEQYV. The CDR3, as DNA: TGTGCCAGCAGTGACAGACACTACGAGCAGTACGTC. The chain links TRBV6-1 to TRBJ2-7, with D unclear. The germline V gene has CDR1 MNHNS and CDR2 SASEGT. The V end lost 3 bases, the J end lost 3 bases, and 6 bases lay between the germline ends. The CDR3 is made up of 12 amino acids.

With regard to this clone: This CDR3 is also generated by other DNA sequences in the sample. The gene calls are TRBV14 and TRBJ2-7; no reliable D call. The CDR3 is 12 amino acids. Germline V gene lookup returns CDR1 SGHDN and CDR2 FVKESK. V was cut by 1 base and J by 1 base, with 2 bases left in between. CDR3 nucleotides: TGTGCCAGCAGCCAAGGGTCCTACGAGCAGTACGTC. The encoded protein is CASSQGSYEQYV.

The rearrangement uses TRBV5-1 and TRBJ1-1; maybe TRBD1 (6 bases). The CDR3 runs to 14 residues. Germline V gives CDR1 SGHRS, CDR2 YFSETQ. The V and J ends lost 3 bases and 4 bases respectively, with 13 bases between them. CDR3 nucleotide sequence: TGCGCCAGCAGCTCAACCGGGACACTCACTGAAGCTTTCTTT. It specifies CASSSTGTLTEAFF.

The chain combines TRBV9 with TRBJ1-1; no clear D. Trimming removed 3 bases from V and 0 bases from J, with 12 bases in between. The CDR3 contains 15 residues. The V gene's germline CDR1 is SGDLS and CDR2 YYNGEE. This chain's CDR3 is CASSARSEMNTEAFF. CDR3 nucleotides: TGTGCCAGCAGCGCCCGGAGCGAAATGAACACTGAAGCTTTCTTT.

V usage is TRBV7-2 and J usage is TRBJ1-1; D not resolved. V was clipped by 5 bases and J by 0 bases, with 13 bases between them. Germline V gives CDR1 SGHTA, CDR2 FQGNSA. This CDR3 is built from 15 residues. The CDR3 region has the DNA TGTGCCAGCAGCCTCTGGGAGCCCATGAACACTGAAGCTTTCTTT. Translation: CASSLWEPMNTEAFF.

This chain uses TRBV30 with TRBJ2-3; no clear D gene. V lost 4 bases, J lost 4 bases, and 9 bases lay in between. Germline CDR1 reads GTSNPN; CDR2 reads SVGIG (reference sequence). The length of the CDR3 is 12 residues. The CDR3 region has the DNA TGTGCCTGGAATGAGCCGGCAGATACGCAGTATTTT. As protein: CAWNEPADTQYF. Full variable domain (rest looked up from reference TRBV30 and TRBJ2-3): SQTIHQWPATLVQPVGSPLSLECTVEGTSNPNLYWYRQAAGRGLQLLFYSVGIGQISSEVPQNLSASRPQDRQFILSSKKLLLSDSGFYLCAWNEPADTQYFGPGTRLTVL.

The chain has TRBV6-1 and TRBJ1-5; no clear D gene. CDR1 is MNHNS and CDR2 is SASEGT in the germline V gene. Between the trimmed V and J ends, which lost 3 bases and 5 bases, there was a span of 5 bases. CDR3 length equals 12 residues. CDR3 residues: CASSDLHQPQHF. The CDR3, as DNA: TGTGCCAGCAGTGACCTCCATCAGCCCCAGCATTTT.

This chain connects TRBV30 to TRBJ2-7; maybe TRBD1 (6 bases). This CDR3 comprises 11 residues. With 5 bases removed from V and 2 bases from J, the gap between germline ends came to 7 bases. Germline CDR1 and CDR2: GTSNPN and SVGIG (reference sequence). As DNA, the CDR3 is TGTGCCTGGGAGGGGGCCTACGAGCAGTACTTC. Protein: CAWEGAYEQYF.

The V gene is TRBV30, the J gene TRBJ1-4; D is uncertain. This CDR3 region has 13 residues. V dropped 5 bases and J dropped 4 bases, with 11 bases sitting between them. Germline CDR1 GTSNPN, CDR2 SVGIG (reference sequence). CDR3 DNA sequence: TGTGCCTGGTCCCTCGAAGATAATGAAAAACTGTTTTTT. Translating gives CAWSLEDNEKLFF.

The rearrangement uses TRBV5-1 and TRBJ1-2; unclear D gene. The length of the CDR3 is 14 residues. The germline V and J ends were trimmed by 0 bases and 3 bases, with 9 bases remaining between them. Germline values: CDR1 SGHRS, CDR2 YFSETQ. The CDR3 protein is CASSLAPEYYGYTF. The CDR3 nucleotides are TGCGCCAGCAGCTTGGCGCCAGAATACTATGGCTACACCTTC.